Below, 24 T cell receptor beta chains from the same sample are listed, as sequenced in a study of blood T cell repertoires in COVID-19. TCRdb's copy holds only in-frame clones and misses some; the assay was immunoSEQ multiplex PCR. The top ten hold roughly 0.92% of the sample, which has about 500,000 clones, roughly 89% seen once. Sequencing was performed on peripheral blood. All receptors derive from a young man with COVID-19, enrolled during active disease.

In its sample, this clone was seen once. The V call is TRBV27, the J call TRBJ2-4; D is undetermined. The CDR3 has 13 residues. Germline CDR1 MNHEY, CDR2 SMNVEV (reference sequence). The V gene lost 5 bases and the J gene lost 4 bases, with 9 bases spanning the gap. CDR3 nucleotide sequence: TGTGCCAGCAGTCTAAACCGAAAAAACATTCAGTACTTC. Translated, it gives CASSLNRKNIQYF.

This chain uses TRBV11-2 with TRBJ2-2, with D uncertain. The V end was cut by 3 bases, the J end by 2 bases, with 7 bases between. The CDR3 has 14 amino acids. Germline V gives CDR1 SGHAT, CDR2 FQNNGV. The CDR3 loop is CASSFSSNTGELFF. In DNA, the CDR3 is TGTGCCAGCAGCTTTTCCTCTAACACCGGGGAGCTGTTTTTT.

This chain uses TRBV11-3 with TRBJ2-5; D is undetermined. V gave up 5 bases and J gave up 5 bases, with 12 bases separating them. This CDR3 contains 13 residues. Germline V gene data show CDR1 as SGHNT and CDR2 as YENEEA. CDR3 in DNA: TGTGCCAGCAGCCCGATTTCCGGGGAGACCCAGTACTTC. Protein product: CASSPISGETQYF.

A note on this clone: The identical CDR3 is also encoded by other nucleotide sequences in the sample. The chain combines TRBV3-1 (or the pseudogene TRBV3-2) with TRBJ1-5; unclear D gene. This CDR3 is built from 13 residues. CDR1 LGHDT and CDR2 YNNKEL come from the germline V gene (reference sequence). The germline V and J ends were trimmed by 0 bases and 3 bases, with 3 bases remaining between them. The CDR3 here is CASSQDLNQPQHF. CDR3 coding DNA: TGTGCCAGCAGCCAAGACCTCAATCAGCCCCAGCATTTT.

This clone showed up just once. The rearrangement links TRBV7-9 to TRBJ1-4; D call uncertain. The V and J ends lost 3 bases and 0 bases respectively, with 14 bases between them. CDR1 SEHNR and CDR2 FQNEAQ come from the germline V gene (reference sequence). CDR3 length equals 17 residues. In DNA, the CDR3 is TGTGCCAGCAGCTTTCCCGGGTCGGAGGCAACTAATGAAAAACTGTTTTTT. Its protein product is CASSFPGSEATNEKLFF.

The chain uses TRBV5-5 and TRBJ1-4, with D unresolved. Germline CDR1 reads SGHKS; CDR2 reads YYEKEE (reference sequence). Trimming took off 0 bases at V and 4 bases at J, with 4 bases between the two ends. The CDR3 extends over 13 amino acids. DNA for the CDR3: TGTGCCAGCAGCTTGGCAGATAATGAAAAACTGTTTTTT. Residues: CASSLADNEKLFF.

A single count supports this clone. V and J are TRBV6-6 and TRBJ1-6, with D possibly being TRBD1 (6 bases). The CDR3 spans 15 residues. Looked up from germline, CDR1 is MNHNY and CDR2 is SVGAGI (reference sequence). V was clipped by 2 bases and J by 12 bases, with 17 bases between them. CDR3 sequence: CASSYEVQGLKPLHF. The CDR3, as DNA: TGTGCCAGCAGTTACGAAGTGCAGGGGTTGAAACCCCTCCACTTT.

Written as DNA, the CDR3 is TGTGCCAGCAGTTTTTCCACAGGGAACTCACCGTTCTTC. This translates into CASSFSTGNSPFF. V is TRBV12-3 or TRBV12-4 and J is TRBJ2-1; the D gene is possibly TRBD1 (6 bases). The CDR3 runs 13 residues. The V and J ends lost 3 bases and 15 bases respectively, with 18 bases between them.

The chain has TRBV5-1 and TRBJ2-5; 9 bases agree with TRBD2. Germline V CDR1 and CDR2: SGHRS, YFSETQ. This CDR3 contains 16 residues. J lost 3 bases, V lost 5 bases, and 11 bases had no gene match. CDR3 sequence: CASRDTGGRAEETQYF. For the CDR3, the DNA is TGCGCCAGCAGGGACACCGGCGGGAGGGCCGAAGAGACCCAGTACTTC. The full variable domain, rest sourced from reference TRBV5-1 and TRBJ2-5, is KAGVTQTPRYLIKTRGQQVTLSCSPISGHRSVSWYQQTPGQGLQFLFEYFSETQRNKGNFPGRFSGRQFSNSRSEMNVSTLELGDSALYLCASRDTGGRAEETQYFGPGTRLLVL.

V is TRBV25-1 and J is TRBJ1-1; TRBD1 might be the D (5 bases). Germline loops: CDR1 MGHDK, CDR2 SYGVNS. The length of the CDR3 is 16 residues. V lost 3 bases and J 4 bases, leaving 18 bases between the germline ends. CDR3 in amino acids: CASSDQTAERGTEAFF. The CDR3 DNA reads TGTGCCAGCAGTGACCAGACGGCCGAAAGGGGCACTGAAGCTTTCTTT.

The CDR3 protein is CASSFGTSERLHF. The CDR3 bases are TGTGCCAGCAGTTTTGGAACGTCCGAGCGCCTCCACTTT. The J gene is TRBJ1-6, the V gene TRBV27; no clear D. The germline V gene has CDR1 MNHEY and CDR2 SMNVEV (reference sequence). Trimming left V 3 bases short and J 15 bases short, with 15 bases between. The CDR3 has 13 amino acids.

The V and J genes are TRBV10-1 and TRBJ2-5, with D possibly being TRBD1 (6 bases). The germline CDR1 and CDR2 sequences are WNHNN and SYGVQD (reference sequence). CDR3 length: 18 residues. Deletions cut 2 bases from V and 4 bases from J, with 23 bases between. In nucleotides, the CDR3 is TGCGCCAGCAGTGAGAGTCGGGGACAACACCTCCTTGGAGAGACCCAGTACTTC. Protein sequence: CASSESRGQHLLGETQYF.

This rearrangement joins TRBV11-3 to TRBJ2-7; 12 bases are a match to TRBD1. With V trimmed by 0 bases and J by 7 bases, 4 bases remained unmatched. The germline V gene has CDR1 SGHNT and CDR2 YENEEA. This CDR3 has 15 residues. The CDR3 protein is CASSLDGTGGYEQYF. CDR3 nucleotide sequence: TGTGCCAGCAGCTTAGATGGGACAGGGGGCTATGAGCAGTACTTC.

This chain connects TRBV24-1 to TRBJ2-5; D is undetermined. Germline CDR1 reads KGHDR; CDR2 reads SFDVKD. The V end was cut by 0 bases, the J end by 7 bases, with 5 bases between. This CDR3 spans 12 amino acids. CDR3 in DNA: TGTGCCACCAGTGATTTGCTCGGGACCCAGTACTTC. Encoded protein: CATSDLLGTQYF.

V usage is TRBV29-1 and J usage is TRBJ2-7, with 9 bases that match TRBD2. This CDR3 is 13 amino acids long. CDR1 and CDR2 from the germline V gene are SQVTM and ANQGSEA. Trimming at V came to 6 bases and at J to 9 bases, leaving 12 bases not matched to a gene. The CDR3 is CSVQGLAGDGQYF. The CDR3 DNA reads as TGCAGCGTCCAGGGGTTAGCGGGAGATGGGCAGTACTTC.

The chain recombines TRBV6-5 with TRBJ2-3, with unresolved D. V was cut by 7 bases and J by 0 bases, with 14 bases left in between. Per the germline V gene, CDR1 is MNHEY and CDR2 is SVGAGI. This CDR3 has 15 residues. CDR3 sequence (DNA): TGTGCCAGCACCACCCCTAGACCTAGCACAGATACGCAGTATTTT. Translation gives CASTTPRPSTDTQYF.

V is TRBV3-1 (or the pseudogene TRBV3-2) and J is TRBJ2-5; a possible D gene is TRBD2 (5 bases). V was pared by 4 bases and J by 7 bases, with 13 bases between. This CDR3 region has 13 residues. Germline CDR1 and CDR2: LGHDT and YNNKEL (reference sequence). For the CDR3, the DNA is TGTGCCAGCAGCCGGACTGCACTCGGGACCCAGTACTTC. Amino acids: CASSRTALGTQYF.

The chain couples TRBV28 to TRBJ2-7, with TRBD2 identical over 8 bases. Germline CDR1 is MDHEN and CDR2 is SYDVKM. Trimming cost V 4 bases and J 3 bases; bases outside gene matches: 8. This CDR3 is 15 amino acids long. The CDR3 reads CASSSIGRGYYEQYF. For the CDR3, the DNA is TGTGCCAGCAGTTCCATCGGGAGGGGATACTACGAGCAGTACTTC.

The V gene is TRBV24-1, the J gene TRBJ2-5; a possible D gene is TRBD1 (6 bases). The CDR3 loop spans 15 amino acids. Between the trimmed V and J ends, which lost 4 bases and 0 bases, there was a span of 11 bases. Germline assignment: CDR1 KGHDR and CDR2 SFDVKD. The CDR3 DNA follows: TGTGCCACCAGTGACCAGGGGACGTACCAAGAGACCCAGTACTTC. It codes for CATSDQGTYQETQYF.

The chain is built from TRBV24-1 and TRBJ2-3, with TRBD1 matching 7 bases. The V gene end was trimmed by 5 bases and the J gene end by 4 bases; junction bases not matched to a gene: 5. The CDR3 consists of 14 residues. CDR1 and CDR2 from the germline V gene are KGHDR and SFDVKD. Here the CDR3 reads CATSARGGSDTQYF. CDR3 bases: TGTGCCACCAGTGCCCGAGGGGGCTCAGATACGCAGTATTTT.

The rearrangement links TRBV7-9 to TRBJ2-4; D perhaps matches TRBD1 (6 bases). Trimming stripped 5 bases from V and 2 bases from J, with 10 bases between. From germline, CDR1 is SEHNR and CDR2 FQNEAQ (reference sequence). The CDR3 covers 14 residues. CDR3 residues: CASSPTGTKNIQYF. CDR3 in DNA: TGTGCCAGCAGCCCCACAGGGACCAAAAACATTCAGTACTTC.

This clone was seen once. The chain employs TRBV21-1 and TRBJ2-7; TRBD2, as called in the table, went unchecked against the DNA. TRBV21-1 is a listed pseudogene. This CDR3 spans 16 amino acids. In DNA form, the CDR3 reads TGTGCCAGCAGCTTGAGGGAGGGCAGCAAAACCTACGAGCAGTACTTC. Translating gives CASSLREGSKTYEQYF.

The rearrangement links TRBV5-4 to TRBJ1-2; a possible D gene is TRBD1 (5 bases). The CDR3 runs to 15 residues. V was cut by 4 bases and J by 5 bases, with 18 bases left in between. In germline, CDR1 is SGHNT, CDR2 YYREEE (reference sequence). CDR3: CASSHPLRAGYGYTF. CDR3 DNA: TGTGCCAGCAGCCATCCCCTCCGGGCAGGGTATGGCTACACCTTC.

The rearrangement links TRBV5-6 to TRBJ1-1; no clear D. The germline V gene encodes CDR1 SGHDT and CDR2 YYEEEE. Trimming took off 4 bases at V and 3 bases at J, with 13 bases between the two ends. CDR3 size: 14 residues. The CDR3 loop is CASSLPYSDTEAFF. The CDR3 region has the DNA TGTGCCAGCAGCCTCCCCTATAGCGACACTGAAGCTTTCTTT. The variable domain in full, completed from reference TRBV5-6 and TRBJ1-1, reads DAGVTQSPTHLIKTRGQQVTLRCSPKSGHDTVSWYQQALGQGPQFIFQYYEEEERQRGNFPDRFSGHQFPNYSSELNVNALLLGDSALYLCASSLPYSDTEAFFGQGTRLTVV.